This TCR beta chain was sequenced for a study of blood T cell repertoires in COVID-19. Germline V lookup: CDR1 LGHNA, CDR2 YNFKEQ. V shed 4 bases, J shed 8 bases, and the junction held 8 bases outside the gene matches. The CDR3 has 15 amino acids. Generated by immunoSEQ multiplex PCR, the TCRdb table keeps only in-frame clones and is missing some. Of 430,000 or so clones listed, around 90% are singletons. The chain joins TRBV4-2 to TRBJ2-1; 10 positions match TRBD2. Sequencing input: peripheral blood. The source of this sequence is a young man with COVID-19, enrolled during active disease. This chain's CDR3 is CASSLERGGRDEQFF. CDR3 DNA sequence: TGTGCCAGCAGCCTAGAGCGGGGGGGCCGGGATGAGCAGTTCTTC.